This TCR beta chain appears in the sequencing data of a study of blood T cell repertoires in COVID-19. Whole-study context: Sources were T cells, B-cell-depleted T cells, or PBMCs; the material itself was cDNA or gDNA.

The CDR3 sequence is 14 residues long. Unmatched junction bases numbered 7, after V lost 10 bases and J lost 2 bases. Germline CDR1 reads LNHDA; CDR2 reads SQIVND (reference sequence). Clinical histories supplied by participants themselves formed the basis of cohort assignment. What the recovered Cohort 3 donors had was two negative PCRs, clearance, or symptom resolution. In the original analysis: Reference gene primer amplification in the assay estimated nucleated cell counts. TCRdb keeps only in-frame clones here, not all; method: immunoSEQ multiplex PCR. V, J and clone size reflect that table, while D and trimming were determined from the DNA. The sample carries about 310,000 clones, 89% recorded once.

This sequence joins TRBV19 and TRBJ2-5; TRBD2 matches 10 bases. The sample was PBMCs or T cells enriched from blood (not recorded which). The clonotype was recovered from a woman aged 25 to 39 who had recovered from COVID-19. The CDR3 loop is CATRTSGRQETQYF. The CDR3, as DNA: TGTGCCACCAGGACTAGCGGAAGACAAGAGACCCAGTACTTC.